The clone carrying this T cell receptor (beta chain) was recorded many times. Its target is unknown. This entry belongs to a study of T cells in Graves' hyperthyroidism and ophthalmopathy. General observations from the study: Ophthalmopathy was model-predicted a median around seven months pre-onset.

Researchers amplified the TCR beta CDR3 regions from RNA transcripts. A first-round RT-PCR of the TCR CDR3 used the HTBI primer set. TCRdb fed the multiplex PCR reads into MiXCR, producing one record per CDR3 protein. The sample lists 350,000 to 400,000 distinct CDR3 sequences; approximately 17% were seen once. The diagnostic basis comprised clinical symptoms, serum thyroxine and TRAb, thyroid ultrasound and orbital computed tomography. Cells are PBMCs isolated from 10 ml of fresh blood. The CDR3 has 14 amino acids. V lost 0 bases to trimming and J lost 9 bases; unmatched junction nucleotides: 4. CDR1 is SNHLY and CDR2 is FYNNEI in the germline V gene.

Sequencing used blood. The genes are TRBV2 and TRBJ2-5; 10 bases fit TRBD2. This clonotype was sampled from a man between 18 and 35 years old with Graves' ophthalmopathy. CDR3 amino acids: CASSEAISGGPQYF. The CDR3 region has the DNA TGTGCCAGCAGTGAAGCGATTAGCGGGGGGCCCCAGTACTTC.